The 14 T cell receptor beta chains below all came from one sample that was sequenced in a study of cytomegalovirus exposure and HLA in healthy donors. The data were produced by immunoSEQ multiplex PCR, yet TCRdb's version contains in-frame clones alone and is incomplete. The repertoire consists of 100,000 to 150,000 clones, with roughly 95% occurring once and the leading ten covering less than 2%. The specimen was PBMCs. The receptors here all came from a man in his late teens or twenties in good health and CMV-seronegative.

V and J are TRBV19 and TRBJ1-4, with 7 bases that match TRBD1. V was pared by 11 bases and J by 4 bases, with 4 bases of the junction left unmatched. Germline V gene data show CDR1 as LNHDA and CDR2 as SQIVND (reference sequence). This CDR3 is built from 12 residues. CDR3 sequence (DNA): TGTGCCTCTGGACAGGTTAATGAAAAACTGTTTTTT. It specifies CASGQVNEKLFF.

This chain uses TRBV7-9 with TRBJ1-1; a weak D match, TRBD1 (6 bases). Looked up from germline, CDR1 is SEHNR and CDR2 is FQNEAQ (reference sequence). Trimming took 4 bases from V and 1 from J, leaving 22 bases between them. The CDR3 spans 18 residues. As DNA, the CDR3 is TGTGCCAGCAGCTCCCCTCCTAAACAGGGCCTTAGGAACACTGAAGCTTTCTTT. Its translation: CASSSPPKQGLRNTEAFF. Using reference TRBV7-9 and TRBJ1-1 for the parts outside the CDR3, the full variable domain is DTGVSQNPRHKITKRGQNVTFRCDPISEHNRLYWYRQTLGQGPEFLTYFQNEAQLEKSRLLSDRFSAERPKGSFSTLEIQRTEQGDSAMYLCASSSPPKQGLRNTEAFFGQGTRLTVV.

The J gene is TRBJ2-2, the V gene TRBV6-6; tentatively, D is TRBD2 (6 bases). The ends were cut back, 4 bases at V and 0 bases at J, with 12 bases in the middle. From germline, CDR1 is MNHNY and CDR2 SVGAGI (reference sequence). CDR3 length equals 16 residues. CDR3 DNA: TGTGCCAGCAGTTCGGCTAGCGTTACGAACACCGGGGAGCTGTTTTTT. Its translation is CASSSASVTNTGELFF.

This sequence joins TRBV27 and TRBJ2-2, with 8 bases that match TRBD2. This CDR3 is built from 16 residues. The junction had 10 bases not matched to a gene; V was cut back by 5 bases and J by 5 bases. The V gene's germline CDR1 is MNHEY and CDR2 SMNVEV (reference sequence). CDR3 loop: CASSPRVGRATGELFF. CDR3 DNA: TGTGCCAGCAGTCCCCGGGTCGGGAGGGCGACCGGGGAGCTGTTTTTT.

The V and J genes are TRBV27 and TRBJ1-5, with 9 nucleotides matching TRBD1. CDR3 size: 14 residues. V dropped 6 bases and J dropped 6; count of bases not matched to a gene: 6. Germline CDR1 is MNHEY and CDR2 is SMNVEV (reference sequence). The CDR3 DNA follows: TGTGCCAGCAGCCTTACAGGGGGCGTTCAGCCCCAGCATTTT. It translates to CASSLTGGVQPQHF.

This sequence joins TRBV28 and TRBJ2-1; 8 bases align to TRBD1. CDR1 and CDR2 from the germline V gene are MDHEN and SYDVKM. This CDR3 spans 17 amino acids. Losses at the gene ends were 7 bases for V and 0 bases for J; bases not matched to a gene: 11. This CDR3 is CASNLLGQASSYNEQFF. For the CDR3, the DNA is TGTGCCAGCAACCTATTGGGACAGGCGAGCTCCTACAATGAGCAGTTCTTC.

The chain employs TRBV30 and TRBJ1-5; D is uncertain. Germline CDR1 reads GTSNPN; CDR2 reads SVGIG (reference sequence). The V and J ends lost 0 bases and 6 bases respectively, with 12 bases between them. This CDR3 is built from 14 residues. For the CDR3, the DNA is TGTGCCTGGAGTGTACTTGAGGGAGGTCAGCCCCAGCATTTT. It translates to CAWSVLEGGQPQHF.

The gene calls are TRBV25-1 and TRBJ1-1, with D unresolved. The CDR3 sequence is 13 residues long. The V gene lost 6 bases and the J gene lost 6 bases, with 14 bases spanning the gap. In germline, CDR1 is MGHDK, CDR2 SYGVNS. CDR3 protein: CASSETEGAEAFF. CDR3 bases: TGTGCCAGCAGCGAAACAGAGGGTGCTGAAGCTTTCTTT. The full variable domain, with the rest looked up from reference TRBV25-1 and TRBJ1-1, is EADIYQTPRYLVIGTGKKITLECSQTMGHDKMYWYQQDPGMELHLIHYSYGVNSTEKGDLSSESTVSRIRTEHFPLTLESARPSHTSQYLCASSETEGAEAFFGQGTRLTVV.

This clone has a single count. The rearrangement joins TRBV2 to TRBJ1-1; 9 bases are a match to TRBD1. This CDR3 comprises 14 residues. Germline CDR1 reads SNHLY; CDR2 reads FYNNEI. Germline trimming cut 5 bases from V and 4 bases from J; bases unmatched to any gene: 5. The CDR3 sequence: CASSTTGGLTEAFF. The CDR3 region has the DNA TGTGCCAGCAGTACTACAGGGGGCCTCACTGAAGCTTTCTTT.

The chain carries TRBV27 and TRBJ2-1; D gene ambiguous. The CDR3 length is 13 residues. CDR1 and CDR2 from the germline V gene are MNHEY and SMNVEV (reference sequence). V was pared by 2 bases and J by 8 bases, with 10 bases between. The CDR3 reads CASSLNSLHEQFF. CDR3 DNA: TGTGCCAGCAGTTTAAACTCCCTACATGAGCAGTTCTTC.

This rearrangement joins TRBV25-1 to TRBJ2-2, with D possibly TRBD2 on 5 matching bases. CDR1 MGHDK and CDR2 SYGVNS come from the germline V gene. CDR3 length equals 15 residues. Trimming removed 2 bases from V and 4 bases from J, with 11 bases in between. The CDR3 reads CASSEKWGATGELFF. CDR3 nucleotides: TGTGCCAGCAGTGAAAAATGGGGAGCCACCGGGGAGCTGTTTTTT.

This chain links TRBV13 with TRBJ1-1; D remains unclear. The germline V gene has CDR1 PRHDT and CDR2 FYEKMQ (reference sequence). Trimming pared 0 bases from V and 3 bases from J, leaving 8 bases between. The CDR3 has 14 residues. The CDR3 is CASSLGGRDTEAFF. The CDR3 DNA reads TGTGCCAGCAGCTTAGGCGGGAGGGACACTGAAGCTTTCTTT. The full variable domain, completed using reference TRBV13 and TRBJ1-1, is AAGVIQSPRHLIKEKRETATLKCYPIPRHDTVYWYQQGPGQDPQFLISFYEKMQSDKGSIPDRFSAQQFSDYHSELNMSSLELGDSALYFCASSLGGRDTEAFFGQGTRLTVV.

The J gene is TRBJ2-2, the V gene TRBV9, with D perhaps matching TRBD1 (6 bases). The CDR3 contains 15 residues. CDR1 and CDR2 (germline): SGDLS, YYNGEE. The V end was cut by 2 bases, the J end by 6 bases, with 14 bases between. The CDR3 coding sequence is TGTGCCAGCAGCGTGGGGGCCCTACGAGCCGGGGAGCTGTTTTTT. It specifies CASSVGALRAGELFF. Full variable domain (missing parts from reference TRBV9 and TRBJ2-2): DSGVTQTPKHLITATGQRVTLRCSPRSGDLSVYWYQQSLDQGLQFLIQYYNGEERAKGNILERFSAQQFPDLHSELNLSSLELGDSALYFCASSVGALRAGELFFGEGSRLTVL.

The chain carries TRBV7-6 and TRBJ2-2; D gene unclear. Trimming removed 3 bases at V and 5 bases at J, with 7 bases between. CDR1 is SGHVS and CDR2 is FNYEAQ in the germline V gene. The CDR3 spans 13 residues. In DNA form, the CDR3 reads TGTGCCAGCAGCTTCTACCTTACCGGGGAGCTGTTTTTT. It is translated as CASSFYLTGELFF.